This T cell receptor (beta chain) appears in the sequencing data of a study of OX40 agonist ivuxolimab in advanced cancers. Repertoires were generated with immunoSEQ multiplex PCR, while TCRdb's copy carries only in-frame clones and drops some. Altogether more than 85,000 clones are present, roughly nine tenths being singletons, with the ten largest covering 0.27%. Sequences were derived from CD4+ or CD8+ T cells sorted from blood, sampled in a trial of the OX40 agonist ivuxolimab. This TCR was sampled from an adult with an advanced solid tumor such as melanoma, head and neck, liver or kidney cancer.

In DNA, the CDR3 is TGTGCCTGGAGTGTAGGGGATAGCCAGCCCCAGCATTTT. Translating it yields CAWSVGDSQPQHF. The rearrangement uses TRBV30 and TRBJ1-5; D is perhaps TRBD1 (5 bases). The germline V gene encodes CDR1 GTSNPN and CDR2 SVGIG (reference sequence). The CDR3 runs to 13 residues. Deletions cut 0 bases from V and 7 bases from J, with 10 bases between.